This is a list of T cell receptor beta chains from one sample in a study of control samples from healthy donors and cancer patients. Sequenced by immunoSEQ multiplex PCR; TCRdb stores in-frame clones only, minus some. Counted here are over 100,000 clones, approximately 88% occurring once; the ten biggest clones make up roughly 3.2%. What was sequenced was blood. These TCRs come from a man aged 35 to 55 in good health. The CDR3 runs from the conserved cysteine through the conserved F or W. Fields, in order: clone size, V gene, J gene, D gene, CDR3 protein, CDR3 DNA. The D gene is left open where the match is weak. Clone size, where shown, is once, few, many, or a class for clones that have expanded.

size: .
V: TRBV7-9
J: TRBJ2-5
D: .
CDR3: CASSLDAHLGLAYF
DNA: TGTGCCAGCAGCTTAGATGCTCATCTTGGGCTAGCTTACTTC

size: .
V: TRBV27
J: TRBJ2-1
D: .
CDR3: CASSFSQYNEQFF
DNA: TGTGCCAGCAGTTTCAGCCAATACAATGAGCAGTTCTTC

size: once
V: TRBV7-2
J: TRBJ2-7
D: .
CDR3: CASSFRTSEQYF
DNA: TGTGCCAGCAGCTTTCGGACGAGCGAGCAGTACTTC

size: .
V: TRBV7-2
J: TRBJ2-5
D: .
CDR3: CASSSHGQRQETQYF
DNA: TGTGCCAGCAGCTCCCACGGACAGCGACAAGAGACCCAGTACTTC

size: .
V: TRBV30
J: TRBJ1-6
D: .
CDR3: CAWSVGRTPLHF
DNA: TGTGCCTGGAGTGTAGGTCGGACACCCCTCCACTTT

size: .
V: TRBV5-1
J: TRBJ2-3
D: TRBD1
CDR3: CASSLQGWPDTQYF
DNA: TGCGCCAGCAGCTTACAGGGGTGGCCAGATACGCAGTATTTT

size: .
V: TRBV13
J: TRBJ2-2
D: TRBD2
CDR3: CASRPTGGHTGELFF
DNA: TGTGCCAGCAGACCCACGGGGGGGCATACCGGGGAGCTGTTTTTT

size: .
V: TRBV12-3/TRBV12-4
J: TRBJ2-2
D: .
CDR3: CASSFWVTGELFF
DNA: TGTGCCAGCAGTTTTTGGGTCACCGGGGAGCTGTTTTTT

size: .
V: TRBV5-8
J: TRBJ1-1
D: .
CDR3: CASSPQPGNTEAFF
DNA: TGTGCCAGCAGCCCGCAGCCGGGGAACACTGAAGCTTTCTTT

size: .
V: TRBV18
J: TRBJ1-2
D: TRBD1
CDR3: CASSPDRASFGYTF
DNA: TGTGCCAGCTCTCCCGACAGGGCTTCTTTTGGCTACACCTTC

size: once
V: TRBV9
J: TRBJ1-1
D: .
CDR3: CASSVAANTEAFF
DNA: TGTGCCAGCAGCGTAGCTGCTAACACTGAAGCTTTCTTT

size: few
V: TRBV5-6
J: TRBJ2-3
D: .
CDR3: CASSPLGAASTDTQYF
DNA: TGTGCCAGCAGCCCCCTTGGGGCAGCAAGCACAGATACGCAGTATTTT

size: .
V: TRBV14
J: TRBJ2-1
D: .
CDR3: CASSQAIWVSYNEQFF
DNA: TGTGCCAGCAGCCAAGCGATTTGGGTGTCCTACAATGAGCAGTTCTTC

size: .
V: TRBV6-1
J: TRBJ1-6
D: TRBD1
CDR3: CASSGDLGQGYSPLHF
DNA: TGTGCCAGCAGTGGCGACTTAGGACAGGGCTATTCACCCCTCCACTTT

size: .
V: TRBV5-1
J: TRBJ2-1
D: .
CDR3: CASSIRGGQNEQFF
DNA: TGCGCCAGCAGCATACGGGGCGGACAAAATGAGCAGTTCTTC

size: .
V: TRBV5-1
J: TRBJ1-6
D: .
CDR3: CASSLGRNNSPLHF
DNA: TGCGCCAGCAGCTTGGGGCGGAATAATTCACCCCTCCACTTT

size: once
V: TRBV30
J: TRBJ1-4
D: TRBD1
CDR3: CAWTPGQGLLTNEKLFF
DNA: TGTGCCTGGACCCCCGGACAGGGGTTGTTAACTAATGAAAAACTGTTTTTT

size: .
V: TRBV19
J: TRBJ1-5
D: .
CDR3: CASSIAAGTQPQHF
DNA: TGTGCCAGTAGTATAGCAGCCGGGACCCAGCCCCAGCATTTT